This T cell receptor beta chain was sequenced for a study of blood T cell repertoires in COVID-19. TCRdb's table, derived via immunoSEQ multiplex PCR, lists solely in-frame clones and lacks some. The sample contains about 300,000 clones, about 82% of which appear only once. CDR1 and CDR2 (germline): SGHRS, YFSETQ. This CDR3 spans 19 amino acids. J was trimmed by 5 bases and V by 5 bases; bases with no gene match: 17. The clonotype comes from a woman aged 45 to 65 with acute or convalescent COVID-19. Sequencing was done on a sample of peripheral blood. The rearrangement uses TRBV5-1 and TRBJ2-2, with TRBD2 matching over 11 bases. The CDR3 loop is CASRMPPLAGDAPTGELFF. The CDR3 DNA reads as TGCGCCAGCAGAATGCCCCCACTAGCGGGAGACGCTCCGACCGGGGAGCTGTTTTTT.